Listed below are T cell receptor beta chains from one sample, sequenced in a study of T cell repertoires in cytomegalovirus infection. These TCRs are of unknown antigen specificity. TCRdb ran MiXCR on the reads and lists one entry per CDR3 protein. In the table there are roughly 730,000 distinct CDR3 sequences, around a third of which are singletons. The sequencing here drew on cultured PBMCs, taken from culture after CMV antigen stimulation. These receptors all stem from a human donor in good health (CMV status not recorded). Some clones in this sample may be carry-over from other donors' samples. Both conserved end residues are part of each CDR3. Fields, in order: J gene, D gene, V gene, clone size, CDR3 protein, CDR3 DNA. The D gene is left open where the match is weak. Clone size is shown for a subset of rows, as once, few, many or a class of expanded clone.

TRBJ2-2,.,TRBV6-2/TRBV6-3,few,CASSSDRRKNTGELFF,TGTGCCAGCAGTTCGGACCGCCGGAAGAACACCGGGGAGCTGTTTTTT
TRBJ2-2,.,TRBV7-2,few,CASSLVTGRLLSGELFF,TGTGCCAGCAGCTTAGTGACCGGCAGGCTTCTTAGCGGGGAGCTGTTTTTT
TRBJ2-5,TRBD1,TRBV27,.,CASSLEYRGLRETQYF,TGTGCCAGCAGTTTAGAATACAGGGGGCTCCGGGAGACCCAGTACTTC
TRBJ2-2,.,TRBV9,.,CASSDQGSSGELFF,TGTGCCAGCAGCGACCAGGGTTCGTCCGGGGAGCTGTTTTTT
TRBJ2-1,.,TRBV11-2,.,CASSLVWRPSDEDEQFF,TGTGCCAGCAGCTTAGTTTGGAGGCCTAGCGATGAGGATGAGCAGTTCTTC
TRBJ2-5,.,TRBV6-6,.,CASRGWVGQETQYF,TGTGCCAGCAGGGGGTGGGTGGGTCAGGAGACCCAGTACTTC
TRBJ2-1,TRBD2,TRBV7-9,.,CASSFTSGKGDEQFF,TGTGCCAGCAGCTTTACGAGCGGGAAAGGTGATGAGCAGTTCTTC
TRBJ1-1,.,TRBV6-1,.,CASSTDSLPEAFF,TGTGCCAGCAGTACCGACAGTCTACCTGAAGCTTTCTTT
TRBJ2-5,TRBD1,TRBV4-3,.,CASSQDQTGQETQYF,TGCGCCAGCAGCCAAGATCAGACAGGGCAAGAGACCCAGTACTTC
TRBJ1-5,.,TRBV10-3,few,CATSTDGSNQPQHF,TGTGCCACCAGCACAGACGGAAGCAATCAGCCCCAGCATTTT
TRBJ2-3,.,TRBV14,few,CASSRSDSRYTDTQYF,TGTGCCAGCAGTCGTTCAGACAGCCGATACACAGATACGCAGTATTTT
TRBJ2-2,.,TRBV12-3/TRBV12-4,.,CASRRDTYNTGELFF,TGTGCCAGCAGGCGGGACACATATAACACCGGGGAGCTGTTTTTT
TRBJ2-3,TRBD1,TRBV15,.,CATRPLTGGTDTQYF,TGTGCCACCAGGCCACTCACAGGGGGCACCGATACGCAGTATTTT
TRBJ2-7,TRBD1,TRBV6-8,.,CASSYSGQGDEQYF,TGTGCCAGCAGTTACTCGGGACAGGGGGACGAGCAGTACTTC
TRBJ2-2,.,TRBV7-8,.,CASSLAFNTGELFF,TGTGCCAGCAGCTTAGCGTTTAACACCGGGGAGCTGTTTTTT
TRBJ2-5,.,TRBV6-6,few,CASSYSQGTTQYF,TGTGCCAGCAGTTACTCCCAGGGAACGACCCAGTACTTC
TRBJ1-1,.,TRBV7-2,many,CASSLVGVMNTEAFF,TGTGCCAGCAGCTTAGTGGGGGTGATGAACACTGAAGCTTTCTTT
TRBJ2-5,.,TRBV7-8,many,CASSLGRGGTQYF,TGTGCCAGCAGCTTAGGACGAGGAGGGACCCAGTACTTC
TRBJ1-6,.,TRBV6-6,.,CASSYSSGRDSPLHF,TGTGCCAGCAGTTACTCGTCTGGGCGGGATTCACCCCTCCACTTT
TRBJ2-3,.,TRBV5-4,many,CASSLDSSTDTQYF,TGTGCCAGCAGTTTAGATAGTAGCACAGATACGCAGTATTTT
TRBJ2-7,.,TRBV12-3/TRBV12-4,many,CASSFRGRPYEQYF,TGTGCCAGCAGTTTTCGGGGGCGACCTTACGAGCAGTACTTC
TRBJ1-4,.,TRBV19,.,CASTRRPTTNEKLFF,TGTGCCAGTACCAGGAGGCCGACCACTAATGAAAAACTGTTTTTT
TRBJ2-7,.,TRBV7-2,.,CASSRRATTISSYEQYF,TGTGCCAGCAGCCGGCGGGCCACTACGATAAGCTCCTACGAGCAGTACTTC
TRBJ2-7,TRBD2,TRBV6-2/TRBV6-3,.,CASSQAGLAHEQYF,TGTGCCAGCAGCCAGGCGGGACTAGCCCACGAGCAGTACTTC
TRBJ2-1,TRBD2,TRBV9,.,CASSPQGRASGYNEQFF,TGTGCCAGCAGCCCACAAGGCCGGGCTAGCGGCTACAATGAGCAGTTCTTC
TRBJ1-1,.,TRBV12-3/TRBV12-4,.,CASSPIMAGYDGEAFF,TGTGCCAGCAGCCCCATTATGGCTGGGTATGATGGTGAAGCTTTCTTT
TRBJ2-1,.,TRBV29-1,.,CSVEVVGGGNEQFF,TGCAGCGTTGAAGTTGTGGGAGGGGGCAATGAGCAGTTCTTC
TRBJ2-1,TRBD2,TRBV7-2,many,CASSRAGRPAGGTSYNEQFF,TGTGCCAGCAGCCGGGCGGGCAGGCCAGCGGGAGGGACGTCCTACAATGAGCAGTTCTTC
TRBJ1-1,TRBD1,TRBV18,.,CASSDEIGQGRTEAFF,TGTGCCAGCTCGGACGAAATTGGACAGGGGAGGACTGAAGCTTTCTTT
TRBJ1-4,.,TRBV29-1,.,CSVSTWDVVEKLFF,TGCAGCGTCTCGACCTGGGATGTAGTTGAAAAACTGTTTTTT
TRBJ1-4,.,TRBV2,.,CASTGARKLFF,TGTGCCAGCACAGGGGCGCGAAAACTGTTTTTT
TRBJ1-5,.,TRBV24-1,.,CATSDTGVNQPQHF,TGTGCCACCAGTGATACCGGGGTCAATCAGCCCCAGCATTTT
TRBJ1-2,.,TRBV18,.,CASSPEQDNYGYTF,TGTGCCAGCTCACCTGAACAGGATAACTATGGCTACACCTTC
TRBJ1-3,.,TRBV20-1,.,CSARGQNTIYF,TGCAGTGCTAGAGGCCAAAACACCATATATTTT
TRBJ1-1,TRBD1,TRBV5-6,.,CASSWGQGGAFF,TGTGCCAGCAGCTGGGGACAGGGAGGGGCTTTCTTT
TRBJ1-3,.,TRBV5-1,few,CASSLEGSNTIYF,TGCGCCAGCAGCTTGGAGGGATCCAACACCATATATTTT
TRBJ2-5,.,TRBV5-1,.,CASSPTGGAAKETQYF,TGCGCCAGCAGCCCCACCGGAGGGGCCGCTAAAGAGACCCAGTACTTC